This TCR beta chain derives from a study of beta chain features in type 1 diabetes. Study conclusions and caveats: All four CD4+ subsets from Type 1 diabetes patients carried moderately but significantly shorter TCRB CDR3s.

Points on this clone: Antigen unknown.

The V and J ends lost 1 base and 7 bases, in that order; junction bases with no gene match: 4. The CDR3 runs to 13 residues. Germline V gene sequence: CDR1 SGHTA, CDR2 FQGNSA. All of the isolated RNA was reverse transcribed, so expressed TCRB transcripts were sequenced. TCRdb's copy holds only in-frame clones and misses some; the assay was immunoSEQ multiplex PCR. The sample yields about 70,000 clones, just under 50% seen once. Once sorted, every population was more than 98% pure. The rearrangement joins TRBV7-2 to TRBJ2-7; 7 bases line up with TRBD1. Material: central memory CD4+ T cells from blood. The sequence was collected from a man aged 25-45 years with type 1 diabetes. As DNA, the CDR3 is TGTGCCAGCAGCTTAGGGGGACAGCGGGAGCAGTACTTC. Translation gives CASSLGGQREQYF.